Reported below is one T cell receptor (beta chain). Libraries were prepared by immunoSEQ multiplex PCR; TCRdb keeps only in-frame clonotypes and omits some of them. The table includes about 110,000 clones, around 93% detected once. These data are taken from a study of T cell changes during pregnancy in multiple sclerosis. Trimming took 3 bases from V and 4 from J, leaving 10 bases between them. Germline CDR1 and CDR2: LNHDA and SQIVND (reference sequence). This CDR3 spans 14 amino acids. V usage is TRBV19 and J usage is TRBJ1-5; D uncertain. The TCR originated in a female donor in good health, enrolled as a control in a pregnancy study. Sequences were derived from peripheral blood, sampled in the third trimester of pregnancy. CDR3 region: CASSIGGWNQPQHF. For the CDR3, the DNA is TGTGCCAGTAGTATTGGCGGGTGGAATCAGCCCCAGCATTTT.